This T cell receptor (beta chain) was documented in a study of T cells in Graves' hyperthyroidism and ophthalmopathy. On the study more broadly: Once the initial diagnosis was made, peripheral blood was obtained before any treatment.

Every diagnosis used clinical symptoms, serum thyroxine and TRAb, thyroid ultrasound and orbital computed tomography. The blood sample dates from first hyperthyroidism diagnosis, preceding any ophthalmopathy symptoms. Source material for PBMCs was less than 12 ml fresh peripheral blood. Germline V gene lookup returns CDR1 DFQATT and CDR2 SNEGSKA (reference sequence). Trimming took 6 bases from V and 3 from J, leaving 16 bases between them. This CDR3 contains 14 residues. TCR beta CDR3 region amplification was performed from RNA transcripts. During a first-round RT-PCR of the TCR CDR3, the HTBI primer set was used. From the multiplex PCR reads, TCRdb called clonotypes with MiXCR, one entry per CDR3 protein. The sample shows about 350,000 distinct CDR3 sequences, roughly a sixth of them seen only once.

V usage is TRBV20-1 and J usage is TRBJ2-3; possibly TRBD1 or TRBD2 for D (5 bases each). The sequenced sample consisted of blood. The TCR was taken from a woman aged 25 to 39 with Graves' hyperthyroidism that later progressed to Graves' ophthalmopathy. CDR3 sequence: CSANPGGKTDTQYF. The CDR3 DNA sequence: TGCAGTGCGAACCCTGGGGGTAAGACAGATACGCAGTATTTT.